The 5 T cell receptor beta chains below all came from one sample that was sequenced in a study of OX40 agonist ivuxolimab in advanced cancers. Data came from immunoSEQ multiplex PCR; TCRdb stores just in-frame clones and leaves some out. This sample carries roughly 64,000 clones, more than 80% of them seen once, and the ten largest clones take less than 2.5%. The material sequenced was CD4+ or CD8+ T cells sorted from blood, taken in a trial of the OX40 agonist ivuxolimab. The source of these receptors is an adult with an advanced solid tumor such as melanoma, head and neck, liver or kidney cancer.

The J gene is TRBJ1-4, the V gene TRBV4-3, with a weak D call TRBD1 (5 bases). The V end was cut by 1 base, the J end by 10 bases, with 16 bases between. This CDR3 contains 15 residues. Germline lookup yields CDR1 LGHNA and CDR2 YSLEER. CDR3 protein: CASSQALGPGGKLFF. As DNA, the CDR3 is TGCGCCAGCAGCCAAGCTCTAGGGCCCGGGGGAAAACTGTTTTTT.

The chain employs TRBV6-5 and TRBJ2-7; no definite D call. Trimming shortened V by 2 bases and J by 3 bases, and 11 bases separated the two germline ends. Germline CDR1 MNHEY, CDR2 SVGAGI. This CDR3 has 14 residues. As DNA, the CDR3 is TGTGCCAGCAGTTACAGGGAAGCGAACTACGAGCAGTACTTC. Its translation is CASSYREANYEQYF.

The rearrangement uses TRBV9 and TRBJ2-5; no clear D. Germline CDR1 SGDLS, CDR2 YYNGEE. Trimming removed 0 bases from V and 5 bases from J, with 14 bases in between. The CDR3 runs to 15 residues. This CDR3 reads CASSVALGSGETQYF. In nucleotides, the CDR3 is TGTGCCAGCAGCGTAGCTCTTGGGTCCGGGGAGACCCAGTACTTC.

This sequence joins TRBV6-1 and TRBJ2-5; D may be TRBD1 (5 bases). The CDR3 is made up of 13 amino acids. Looked up from germline, CDR1 is MNHNS and CDR2 is SASEGT. Trimming cost V 6 bases and J 4 bases, with 12 bases left between them. The CDR3, as DNA: TGTGCCAGCAGAAGGACAAACCGAGAGACCCAGTACTTC. Translation: CASRRTNRETQYF.

This clone is medium-sized. The chain is built from TRBV19 and TRBJ1-1; no firm D call. The CDR3 has 14 residues. The germline CDR1 and CDR2 sequences are LNHDA and SQIVND (reference sequence). With 6 bases removed from V and 1 base from J, the gap between germline ends came to 12 bases. The CDR3 bases are TGTGCCAGTAGGGCGGCGGCCAAGAACACTGAAGCTTTCTTT. Amino acid sequence: CASRAAAKNTEAFF.